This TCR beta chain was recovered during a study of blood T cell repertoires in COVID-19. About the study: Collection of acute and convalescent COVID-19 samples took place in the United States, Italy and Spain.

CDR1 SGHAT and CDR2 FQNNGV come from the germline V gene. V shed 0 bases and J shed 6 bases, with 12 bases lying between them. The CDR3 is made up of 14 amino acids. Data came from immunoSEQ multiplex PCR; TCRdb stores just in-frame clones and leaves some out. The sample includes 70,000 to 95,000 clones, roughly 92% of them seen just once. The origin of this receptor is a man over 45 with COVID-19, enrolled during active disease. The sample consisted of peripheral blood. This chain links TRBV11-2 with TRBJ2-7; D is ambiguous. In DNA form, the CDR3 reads TGTGCCAGCAGCTTAGAACTCAATAGTGTCGAGCAGTACGTC. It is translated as CASSLELNSVEQYV.